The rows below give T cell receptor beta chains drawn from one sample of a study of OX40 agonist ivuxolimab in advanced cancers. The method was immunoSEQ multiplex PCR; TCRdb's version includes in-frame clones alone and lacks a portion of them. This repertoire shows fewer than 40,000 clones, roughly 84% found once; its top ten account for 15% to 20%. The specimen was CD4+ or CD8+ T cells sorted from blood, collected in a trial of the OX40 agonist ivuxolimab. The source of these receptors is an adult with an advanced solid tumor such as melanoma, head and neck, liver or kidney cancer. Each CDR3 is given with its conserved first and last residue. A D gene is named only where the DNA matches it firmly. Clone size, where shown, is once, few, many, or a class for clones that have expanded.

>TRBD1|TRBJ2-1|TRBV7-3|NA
CASSYGTGSLVEQFF
TGTGCCAGCAGCTACGGGACAGGGAGTCTGGTTGAGCAGTTCTTC
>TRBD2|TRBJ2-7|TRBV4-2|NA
CASSRVLAGHYEQYF
TGTGCCAGCAGCCGGGTTCTAGCGGGGCACTACGAGCAGTACTTC
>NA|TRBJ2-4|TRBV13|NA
CASQTGDQNIQYF
TGTGCCAGTCAGACAGGAGACCAAAACATTCAGTACTTC
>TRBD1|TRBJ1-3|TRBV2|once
CASRNRGGSGNTIYF
TGTGCCAGCAGAAACAGGGGAGGGAGCGGAAACACCATATATTTT
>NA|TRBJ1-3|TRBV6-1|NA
CASSGQPYSGNTIYF
TGTGCCAGCAGCGGACAGCCCTACTCTGGAAACACCATATATTTT
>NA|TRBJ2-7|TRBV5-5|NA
CASSLGYGYDEQYF
TGTGCCAGCAGCCTGGGGTACGGGTATGACGAGCAGTACTTC
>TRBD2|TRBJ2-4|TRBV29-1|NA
CSVTRRGLAGEIQYF
TGCAGCGTGACCCGCCGTGGACTAGCGGGGGAAATTCAGTACTTC
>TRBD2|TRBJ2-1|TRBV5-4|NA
CASSPGLAGVDEQFF
TGTGCCAGCAGCCCCGGACTAGCGGGAGTCGATGAGCAGTTCTTC
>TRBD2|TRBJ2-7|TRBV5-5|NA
CASSFFSGRGEQYF
TGTGCCAGCAGCTTTTTTAGCGGGAGAGGCGAGCAGTACTTC
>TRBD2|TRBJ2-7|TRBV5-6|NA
CASSLSAGGEQYF
TGTGCCAGCAGCTTGTCGGCGGGAGGGGAGCAGTACTTC
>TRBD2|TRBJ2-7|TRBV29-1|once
CSVEWAAFTPGTSGYEQYF
TGCAGCGTTGAATGGGCAGCCTTTACCCCCGGGACTAGCGGTTACGAGCAGTACTTC
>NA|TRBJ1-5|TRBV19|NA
CASSIRDTGNQPQHF
TGTGCCAGTAGTATTCGGGATACGGGCAATCAGCCCCAGCATTTT
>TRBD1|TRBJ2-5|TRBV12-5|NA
CASGLAGTGGETQYF
TGTGCTAGTGGTTTGGCCGGGACAGGGGGAGAGACCCAGTACTTC
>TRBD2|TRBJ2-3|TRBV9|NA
CASSEGLADTDTQYF
TGTGCCAGCAGCGAGGGACTAGCGGACACAGATACGCAGTATTTT
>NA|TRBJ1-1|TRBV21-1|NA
CASSKYGETNTEAFF
TGTGCCAGCAGCAAATATGGTGAGACGAACACTGAAGCTTTCTTT
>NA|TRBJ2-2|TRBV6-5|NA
CASSYSTDYTGELFF
TGTGCCAGCAGTTACTCGACAGACTACACCGGGGAGCTGTTTTTT
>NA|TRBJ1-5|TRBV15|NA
CATSRDRGRNQPQHF
TGTGCCACCAGCAGAGACCGGGGGCGCAATCAGCCCCAGCATTTT
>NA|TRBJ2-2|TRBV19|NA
CASSWARNTGELFF
TGTGCCAGTAGTTGGGCACGGAACACCGGGGAGCTGTTTTTT
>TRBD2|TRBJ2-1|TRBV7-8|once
CASSSPDMTSGAKSNEQFF
TGTGCCAGCAGCTCGCCCGACATGACTAGCGGGGCCAAGTCAAATGAGCAGTTCTTC
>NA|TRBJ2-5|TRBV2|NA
CASSEAVGEETQYF
TGTGCCAGCAGTGAAGCGGTAGGGGAAGAGACCCAGTACTTC
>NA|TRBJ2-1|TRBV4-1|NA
CASSQGWGEQFF
TGCGCCAGCAGCCAAGGTTGGGGGGAGCAGTTCTTC
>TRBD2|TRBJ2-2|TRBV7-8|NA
CASSAAGTSGRGELFF
TGTGCCAGCAGCGCGGCCGGGACTAGCGGGAGGGGGGAGCTGTTTTTT
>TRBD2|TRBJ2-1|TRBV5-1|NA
CASSWASGGARNEQFF
TGCGCCAGCAGCTGGGCTAGCGGGGGGGCTCGAAATGAGCAGTTCTTC
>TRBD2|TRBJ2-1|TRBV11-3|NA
CASSHGLADYNEQFF
TGTGCCAGCAGCCATGGACTAGCAGATTACAATGAGCAGTTCTTC
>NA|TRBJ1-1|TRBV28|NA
CASSYPGRTEAFF
TGTGCCAGCAGCTACCCTGGGAGGACTGAAGCTTTCTTT
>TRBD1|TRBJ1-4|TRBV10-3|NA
CAISEETGAMTNEKLFF
TGTGCCATCAGCGAAGAGACAGGGGCAATGACTAATGAAAAACTGTTTTTT
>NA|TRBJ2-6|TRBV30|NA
CAWSVLGAGANVLTF
TGTGCCTGGAGTGTACTCGGGGCTGGGGCCAACGTCCTGACTTTC
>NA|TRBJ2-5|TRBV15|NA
CATSRGVNGRWGETQYF
TGTGCCACCAGCAGAGGGGTCAACGGGAGATGGGGAGAGACCCAGTACTTC
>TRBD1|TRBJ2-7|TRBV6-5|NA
CASTGTGGNEQYF
TGTGCCAGCACCGGGACAGGGGGAAACGAGCAGTACTTC
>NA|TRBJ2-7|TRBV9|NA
CASSGPSSYEQYF
TGTGCCAGCAGCGGACCGAGCTCCTACGAGCAGTACTTC
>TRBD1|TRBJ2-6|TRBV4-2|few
CASSQPDRAGANVLTF
TGTGCCAGCAGCCAACCGGACAGGGCTGGGGCCAACGTCCTGACTTTC
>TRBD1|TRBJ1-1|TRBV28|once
CASSLQGQFEAFF
TGTGCCAGCAGTTTACAGGGACAGTTTGAAGCTTTCTTT
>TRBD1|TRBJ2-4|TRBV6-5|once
CASSAGQGPKNIQYF
TGTGCCAGCAGTGCAGGACAGGGGCCCAAAAACATTCAGTACTTC
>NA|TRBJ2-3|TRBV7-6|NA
CASSSDRLLASPDTQYF
TGTGCCAGCAGCTCAGACAGGTTACTAGCGTCCCCAGATACGCAGTATTTT
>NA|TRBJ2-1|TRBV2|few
CASSDGSNEQFF
TGTGCCAGCAGTGATGGCAGCAATGAGCAGTTCTTC
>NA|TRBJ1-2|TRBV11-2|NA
CASSLGGNYGYTF
TGTGCCAGCAGCTTGGGTGGCAACTATGGCTACACCTTC
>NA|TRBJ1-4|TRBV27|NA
CASRGTKEKLFF
TGTGCCAGCAGGGGCACGAAAGAAAAACTGTTTTTT
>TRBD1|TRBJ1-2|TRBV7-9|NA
CASSSAGTGNGYTF
TGTGCCAGCAGCTCAGCCGGGACAGGGAATGGCTACACCTTC
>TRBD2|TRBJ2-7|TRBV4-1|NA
CASSQATSGGYEQYF
TGCGCCAGCAGCCAAGCGACTAGCGGGGGCTACGAGCAGTACTTC
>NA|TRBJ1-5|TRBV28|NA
CASSQDIVDQPQHF
TGTGCCAGCAGCCAGGACATCGTCGATCAGCCCCAGCATTTT
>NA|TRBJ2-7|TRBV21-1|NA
CARSKGLASYEQYF
TGTGCCAGATCAAAGGGACTAGCATCATACGAGCAGTACTTC
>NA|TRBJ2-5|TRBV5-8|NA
CASSQGFEVTQYF
TGTGCCAGCAGCCAGGGTTTTGAGGTGACCCAGTACTTC
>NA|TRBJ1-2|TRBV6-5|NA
CASSSSEDGHYGYTF
TGTGCCAGCAGTTCTTCCGAGGACGGTCACTATGGCTACACCTTC
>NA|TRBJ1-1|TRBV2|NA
CASSLSGFAEAFF
TGTGCCAGCAGTCTCAGCGGGTTTGCTGAAGCTTTCTTT
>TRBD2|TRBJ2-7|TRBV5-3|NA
CARSPPRGVTYEQYF
TGTGCCAGAAGCCCCCCCCGGGGGGTAACCTACGAGCAGTACTTC
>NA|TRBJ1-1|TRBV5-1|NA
CASSSPPIDGTEAFF
TGCGCCAGCAGCTCTCCCCCGATCGATGGCACTGAAGCTTTCTTT
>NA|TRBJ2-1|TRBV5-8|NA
CASSPGNEQFF
TGTGCCAGCAGCCCGGGGAATGAGCAGTTCTTC
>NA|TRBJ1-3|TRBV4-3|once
CASSQDQGTIYF
TGCGCCAGCAGCCAAGATCAAGGCACCATATATTTT
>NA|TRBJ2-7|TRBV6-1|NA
CASSEWQGQAYEQYF
TGTGCCAGCAGTGAATGGCAGGGGCAAGCCTACGAGCAGTACTTC
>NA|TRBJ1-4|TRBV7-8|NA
CASSLDTRREKLFF
TGTGCCAGCAGCTTAGATACTCGGCGGGAAAAACTGTTTTTT
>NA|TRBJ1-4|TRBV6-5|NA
CASSLYRTTNEKLFF
TGTGCCAGCAGCCTATACAGGACAACTAATGAAAAACTGTTTTTT
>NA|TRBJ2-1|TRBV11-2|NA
CASSLVGGVYNEQFF
TGTGCCAGCAGCTTAGTTGGGGGCGTCTACAATGAGCAGTTCTTC
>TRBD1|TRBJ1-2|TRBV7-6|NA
CASSSTGVDGYTF
TGTGCCAGCAGCTCGACAGGGGTGGATGGCTACACCTTC
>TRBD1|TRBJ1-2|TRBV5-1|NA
CASSSWDRKYYGYTF
TGCGCCAGCAGCTCATGGGACAGGAAATACTATGGCTACACCTTC
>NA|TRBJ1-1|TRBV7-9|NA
CASSRLENTEAFF
TGTGCCAGCAGCCGGCTGGAAAACACTGAAGCTTTCTTT
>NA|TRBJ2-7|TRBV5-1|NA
CASSLGHRSVEQYF
TGCGCCAGCAGCTTGGGGCACCGGTCTGTAGAGCAGTACTTC
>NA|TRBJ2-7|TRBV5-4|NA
CASSTPGTVTYEQYF
TGTGCCAGCAGCACCCCCGGGACGGTAACCTACGAGCAGTACTTC
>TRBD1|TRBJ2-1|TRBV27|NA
CASSGDRGSYNEQFF
TGTGCCAGCAGTGGGGACAGGGGGTCCTACAATGAGCAGTTCTTC
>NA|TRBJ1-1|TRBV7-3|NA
CASSPDYEGGTEAFF
TGTGCCAGCAGCCCTGATTATGAGGGAGGAACTGAAGCTTTCTTT
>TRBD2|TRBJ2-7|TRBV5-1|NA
CASSFGGGGGAEQYF
TGCGCCAGCAGCTTTGGCGGCGGGGGGGGAGCCGAGCAGTACTTC